The present entry profiles one T cell receptor beta chain with its context. Antigen unknown. Autologous stem cell transplantation was followed by relapse in every patient, and brentuximab vedotin exposure varied. This specimen belongs to a study of PD-1 blockade in classical Hodgkin lymphoma. Notes on the study in general: Partial responders and progressors had significantly lower baseline TCR diversity. TCR diversity at baseline was reported to be reduced in newly diagnosed patients relative to healthy donors.

V was clipped by 4 bases and J by 7 bases, with 11 bases between them. Germline V CDR1 and CDR2: LNHDA, SQIVND (reference sequence). This CDR3 has 14 amino acids. This table comes from immunoSEQ multiplex PCR, and its TCRdb copy is limited to in-frame clones, with some not included. The repertoire holds more than 15,000 clones, with approximately 60% as singletons. This TCR was sampled from a human donor with classical Hodgkin lymphoma. This rearrangement joins TRBV19 to TRBJ1-6; D unclear. Sequencing used peripheral blood mononuclear cells (PBMCs), obtained before the second cycle of nivolumab. CDR3 in amino acids: CASSKLDGNSPLHF. CDR3 nucleotides: TGTGCCAGTAGTAAGTTGGACGGGAATTCACCCCTCCACTTT.